These 9 T cell receptor beta chains were all obtained from the same sample, sequenced in a study of Ad26.COV2.S vaccination and SARS-CoV-2 variants. TCRdb keeps only in-frame clones here, not all; method: immunoSEQ multiplex PCR. The repertoire includes about 420,000 clones, over 75% of them detected once, and 3.6% sits in the top ten. Treatment noted: 15 to 20 received Ad26.COV2.S at low or high dose, single or two shots; about 5 received placebo; per-sample allocation not given. Samples analyzed were those drawn on day 63 after the first vaccine or placebo injection. This specimen consisted of peripheral blood, obtained in a trial of Ad26.COV2.S vaccine versus placebo. These TCRs come from a person between 18 and 65 years old who received the Ad26.COV2.S COVID-19 vaccine or a placebo.

Notes on this clone: At one end the junction does not follow the germline gene, possibly because of a read error. This chain joins TRBV12-3 or TRBV12-4 and TRBJ2-7; tentative D call: TRBD1 (6 bases). This CDR3 is built from 13 residues. DNA for the CDR3: TGTGCCAGCAGTGAGACAGGCTCCAACGAGCAGTACTTC. Amino acid sequence: CASSETGSNEQYF.

V is TRBV11-2 and J is TRBJ2-5, with TRBD2 matching 10 bases. The V gene end was trimmed by 2 bases and the J gene end by 5 bases; junction bases not matched to a gene: 5. Per germline, CDR1 SGHAT and CDR2 FQNNGV. The CDR3 length is 15 residues. CDR3 loop: CASSLNSGGMETQYF. The DNA of the CDR3 is TGTGCCAGCAGCTTAAATAGCGGGGGGATGGAGACCCAGTACTTC.

The chain recombines TRBV4-3 with TRBJ2-7, with D possibly matching TRBD2 (5 bases). Between the trimmed V and J ends, which lost 0 bases and 0 bases, there was a span of 9 bases. Per germline, CDR1 LGHNA and CDR2 YSLEER. The CDR3 loop spans 15 amino acids. The CDR3 nucleotides read TGCGCCAGCAGCCAAGATCTCGGGGACTCCTACGAGCAGTACTTC. Its translation is CASSQDLGDSYEQYF.

This clone has a single count. The V and J genes are TRBV16 and TRBJ1-5; D is perhaps TRBD1 (5 bases). The germline V gene encodes CDR1 KGHSY and CDR2 FQNENV. V was clipped by 3 bases and J by 1 base, with 13 bases between them. The CDR3 spans 16 residues. CDR3 DNA: TGTGCCAGCAGCCACACCGACAGACGAAGCAATCAGCCCCAGCATTTT. Its protein product is CASSHTDRRSNQPQHF.

The rearrangement links TRBV27 to TRBJ2-7; 9 positions match TRBD2. The CDR3 consists of 15 residues. Per the germline V gene, CDR1 is MNHEY and CDR2 is SMNVEV (reference sequence). V gave up 3 bases and J gave up 2 bases; unmatched junction bases: 5. The DNA for the CDR3 is TGTGCCAGCAGTTTCAGACTAGCGGAGACCTACGAGCAGTACTTC. Translating it yields CASSFRLAETYEQYF.

Of note for this clone: In the same sample, other DNA sequences code for this CDR3. V usage is TRBV7-2 and J usage is TRBJ1-1, with D unresolved. Trimming took 1 base from V and 2 from J, leaving 5 bases between them. Germline assignment: CDR1 SGHTA and CDR2 FQGNSA. The CDR3 runs to 13 residues. CDR3 amino acids: CASSLGINTEAFF. In DNA, the CDR3 is TGTGCCAGCAGCTTAGGCATAAACACTGAAGCTTTCTTT.

The gene calls are TRBV9 and TRBJ1-5; D may be TRBD1 (6 bases). This CDR3 region has 15 residues. The germline CDR1 and CDR2 sequences are SGDLS and YYNGEE. V lost 4 bases and J lost 0, with 11 bases in between. The CDR3 bases are TGTGCCAGCAGCTCCGGACAGTATAGCAATCAGCCCCAGCATTTT. Translation: CASSSGQYSNQPQHF.

The genes are TRBV5-8 and TRBJ2-4, with 7 bases aligning to TRBD2. V lost 3 bases to trimming and J lost 3 bases; unmatched junction nucleotides: 3. The V gene's germline CDR1 is SGHTS and CDR2 YDEGEE. This CDR3 comprises 14 residues. This CDR3 reads CASSSRGVKNIQYF. The CDR3 nucleotides are TGTGCCAGCAGCTCCCGGGGGGTCAAAAACATTCAGTACTTC.

The rearrangement links TRBV5-5 to TRBJ1-5, with D perhaps TRBD1 (5 bases). The CDR3 runs to 15 residues. Germline V gene sequence: CDR1 SGHKS, CDR2 YYEKEE (reference sequence). Deletions cut 4 bases from V and 7 bases from J, with 18 bases between. The CDR3 reads CASSPGGAGGQPQHF. In DNA, the CDR3 is TGTGCCAGCAGCCCTGGAGGGGCAGGAGGGCAGCCCCAGCATTTT. The whole variable domain, filled in from reference TRBV5-5 and TRBJ1-5, reads DAGVTQSPTHLIKTRGQQVTLRCSPISGHKSVSWYQQVLGQGPQFIFQYYEKEERGRGNFPDRFSARQFPNYSSELNVNALLLGDSALYLCASSPGGAGGQPQHFGDGTRLSIL.